The following is a T cell receptor (beta chain) sequence with its context. This entry comes from a study of blood T cell repertoires in COVID-19. Study in general: Nucleic acid was either cDNA or gDNA, and it came from T cells, B-cell-depleted T cells, or PBMCs.

V was pared by 3 bases and J by 0 bases, with 23 bases between. The CDR3 loop spans 19 amino acids. The germline gives CDR1 LNHNV, CDR2 YYDKDF (reference sequence). As originally analysed: From reference gene primer amplification, estimates of nucleated cell counts were derived. The table came from immunoSEQ multiplex PCR; TCRdb's copy has only in-frame clones and leaves some out. V, J and clone size were drawn from that table, and D and trimming were deduced from the DNA. The sample holds a few hundred thousand clones, 89% seen once. The clonotype comes from a young man who had recovered from COVID-19. Sequencing used peripheral blood. V is TRBV15 and J is TRBJ1-1; the D is unclear. The CDR3 here is CATSRGPRERGSMNTEAFF. As DNA, the CDR3 is TGTGCCACCAGCAGGGGCCCCCGGGAGCGTGGGAGCATGAACACTGAAGCTTTCTTT.